This T cell receptor (beta chain) derives from a study of cytomegalovirus exposure and HLA in healthy donors. Primers included in the PCR were 60 Vbeta and 13 Jbeta primers. Repertoires were generated with immunoSEQ multiplex PCR, while TCRdb's copy carries only in-frame clones and drops some. Of about 190,000 clones in the sample, 70% to 90% were seen once. With 5 bases removed from V and 3 bases from J, the gap between germline ends came to 14 bases. CDR1 SNHLY and CDR2 FYNNEI come from the germline V gene. The CDR3 is 15 amino acids. The rearrangement uses TRBV2 and TRBJ2-1; D perhaps matches TRBD1 (5 bases). Sequencing was performed on PBMCs. This receptor was obtained from a male donor in good health and CMV-seronegative. DNA of the CDR3: TGTGCCAGCAGTTACGACAGTAAGCGCTACAATGAGCAGTTCTTC. As protein: CASSYDSKRYNEQFF.